One TCR beta chain is described in this entry. Its specificity is not known. This specimen belongs to a study of spatial heterogeneity in lung cancer. Study context: Raw reads contained each unique TCR and UMI combination more than ten times on average. Study-wide findings and caveats: There were more appearances of ubiquitous expanded tumor TCRs in blood at resection than at follow-up.

The library protocol tagged each TCR cDNA with a unique molecular identifier. Using its own MiXCR run on the 5' RACE reads, TCRdb lists one record per CDR3 protein. The table records under 150,000 distinct CDR3 sequences, 12% of them present only once. The CDR3 contains 16 residues. Per germline, CDR1 MGHDK and CDR2 SYGVNS. V shed 6 bases, J shed 5 bases, and the junction held 13 bases outside the gene matches. This sample's time point: blood at routine non-recurrence follow-up after resection. Unsorted tumor, nontumor lung tissue or cryopreserved PBMC supplied the whole RNA. This sequence joins TRBV25-1 and TRBJ2-5; 9 bases are a match to TRBD2. The sample in question was PBMCs, obtained at follow-up. This receptor was obtained from a male donor with early-stage non-small cell lung cancer. Here the CDR3 reads CASSELAGPIRETQYF. DNA of the CDR3: TGTGCCAGCAGCGAGCTAGCGGGGCCCATCCGGGAGACCCAGTACTTC.